What follows is one T cell receptor beta chain and its context. Its specificity is unknown. This sample is drawn from a study of cytomegalovirus exposure and HLA in healthy donors. The PCR made use of 60 Vbeta and 13 Jbeta primers. Assay used: immunoSEQ multiplex PCR; TCRdb lists only in-frame clones, some missing. The sample contains about 140,000 clones, roughly 79% of which appear only once. Findings and limits, study-wide: For presence/absence analyses, sequencing depth was assumed to be roughly uniform across donors. More than 15,000 TCR beta sequences were associated with HLA alleles at 0.05 false discovery rate in a later analysis. A later analysis reported that several of the most significant clusters appeared to be linked to common viral pathogens, among them Epstein-Barr virus.

CDR3 length equals 11 residues. V lost 6 bases, J lost 5 bases, and 7 bases lay in between. Germline loops: CDR1 MNHNY, CDR2 SVGAGI (reference sequence). This sequence was found in a woman in her thirties or forties in good health and CMV-seronegative. The sample consisted of PBMCs. The V and J genes are TRBV6-6 and TRBJ2-5; D unresolved. The CDR3 loop is CASSLRETQYF. Written as DNA, the CDR3 is TGTGCCAGCAGCCTCCGGGAGACCCAGTACTTC.